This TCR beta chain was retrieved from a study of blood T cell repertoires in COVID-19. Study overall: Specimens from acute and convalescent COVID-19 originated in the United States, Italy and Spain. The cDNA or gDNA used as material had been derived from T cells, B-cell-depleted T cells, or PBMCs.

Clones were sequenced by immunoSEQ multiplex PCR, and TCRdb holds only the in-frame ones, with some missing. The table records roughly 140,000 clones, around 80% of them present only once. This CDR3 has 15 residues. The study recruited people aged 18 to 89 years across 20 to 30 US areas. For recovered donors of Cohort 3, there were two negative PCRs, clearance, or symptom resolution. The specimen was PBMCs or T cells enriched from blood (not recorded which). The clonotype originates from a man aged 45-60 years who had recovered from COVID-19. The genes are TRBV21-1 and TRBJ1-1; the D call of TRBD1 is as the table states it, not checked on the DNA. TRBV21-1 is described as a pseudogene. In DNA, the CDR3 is TGTGCCAGCAGCAAAAGGAGAGGGGGTAACACTGAAGCTTTCTTT. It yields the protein CASSKRRGGNTEAFF.